The sequence of this TCR beta chain was determined in a study of blood T cell repertoires in COVID-19. At the level of the study: PBMCs, B-cell-depleted T cells, or T cells were the source of the cDNA or gDNA that made up the material.

Per the germline V gene, CDR1 is SGHAT and CDR2 is FQNNGV. The CDR3 spans 16 residues. Trimming stripped 2 bases from V and 1 base from J, with 14 bases between. The repertoire was sequenced with immunoSEQ multiplex PCR; TCRdb's copy has only in-frame clones and lacks some. The sample lists approximately 100,000 clones, over 65% seen once, with approximately 14% in the top ten. The sequenced sample was peripheral blood. The chain uses TRBV11-2 and TRBJ1-1, with D unclear. The sequence was obtained from a woman in her sixties or seventies with acute or convalescent COVID-19. The CDR3 loop reads CASSLWSWAKNTEAFF. CDR3 bases: TGTGCCAGCAGCTTATGGTCGTGGGCCAAGAACACTGAAGCTTTCTTT.